This T cell receptor (beta chain) appears in the sequencing data of a study of blood T cells in healthy people across ages. Whole-study results and caveats: Relative to aged donors, long-lived donors carried more naive CD4+ cells and displayed higher diversity.

V shed 3 bases and J 1 base; nucleotides not matched to a gene: 17. Germline lookup yields CDR1 LNHDA and CDR2 SQIVND (reference sequence). The CDR3 consists of 19 residues. Through a sample-barcoded 5' primer and a J-beta primer mix, a second PCR was run for 7 to 11 cycles. A single record per CDR3 protein comes from TCRdb applying MiXCR to the 5' RACE reads. Of about 1.6 million distinct CDR3 sequences listed, about 31% are singletons. Of note for this clonotype: As yet, its antigen is unknown.

This sequence originates from a woman in her thirties in good health. Source material: blood. The chain has TRBV19 and TRBJ1-1; 7 bases fit TRBD1. This CDR3 is CASSIYGTPGGIGNTEAFF. CDR3 DNA: TGTGCCAGTAGTATTTACGGGACGCCAGGGGGTATCGGGAACACTGAAGCTTTCTTT.